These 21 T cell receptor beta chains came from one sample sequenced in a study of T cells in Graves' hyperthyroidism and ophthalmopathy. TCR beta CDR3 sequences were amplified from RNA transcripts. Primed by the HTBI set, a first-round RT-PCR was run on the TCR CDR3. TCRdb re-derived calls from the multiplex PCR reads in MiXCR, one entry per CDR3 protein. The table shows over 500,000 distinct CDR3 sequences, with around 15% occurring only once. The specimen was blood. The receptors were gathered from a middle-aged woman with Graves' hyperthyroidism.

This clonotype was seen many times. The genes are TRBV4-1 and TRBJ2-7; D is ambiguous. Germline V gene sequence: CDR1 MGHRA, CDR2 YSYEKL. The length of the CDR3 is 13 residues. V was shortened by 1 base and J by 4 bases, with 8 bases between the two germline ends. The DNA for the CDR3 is TGCGCCAGCAGCCAAGTGGGCGCATACGAGCAGTACTTC. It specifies CASSQVGAYEQYF.

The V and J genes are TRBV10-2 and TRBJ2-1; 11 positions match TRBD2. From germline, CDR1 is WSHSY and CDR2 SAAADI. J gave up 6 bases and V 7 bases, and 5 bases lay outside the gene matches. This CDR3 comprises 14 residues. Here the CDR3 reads CASIPGLAVNEQFF. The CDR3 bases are TGCGCCAGCATTCCGGGACTAGCGGTCAATGAGCAGTTCTTC.

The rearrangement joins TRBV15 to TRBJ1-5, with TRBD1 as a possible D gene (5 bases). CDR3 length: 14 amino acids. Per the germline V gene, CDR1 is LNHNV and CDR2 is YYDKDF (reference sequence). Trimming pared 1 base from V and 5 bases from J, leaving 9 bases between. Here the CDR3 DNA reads TGTGCCACCAGCAGAGCCATGGGGGATCAGCCCCAGCATTTT. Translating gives CATSRAMGDQPQHF.

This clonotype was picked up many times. The CDR3 coding sequence is TGCAGTGCTCTACCAGGCCTGGATGGTGGCTACACCTTC. Protein: CSALPGLDGGYTF. The V call is TRBV20-1, the J call TRBJ1-2; no reliable D call. V lost 5 bases and J 7 bases, leaving 17 bases between the germline ends. CDR3 length equals 13 residues. From germline, CDR1 is DFQATT and CDR2 SNEGSKA (reference sequence).

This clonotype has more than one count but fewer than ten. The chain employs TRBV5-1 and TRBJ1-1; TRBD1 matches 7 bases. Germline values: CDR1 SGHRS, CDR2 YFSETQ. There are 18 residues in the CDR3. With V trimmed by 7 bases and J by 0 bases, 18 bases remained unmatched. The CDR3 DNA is TGCGCCAGCGGCCGGATTTCCGGGACAGCAACTATGAACACTGAAGCTTTCTTT. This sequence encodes CASGRISGTATMNTEAFF. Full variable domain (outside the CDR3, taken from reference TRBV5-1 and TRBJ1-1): KAGVTQTPRYLIKTRGQQVTLSCSPISGHRSVSWYQQTPGQGLQFLFEYFSETQRNKGNFPGRFSGRQFSNSRSEMNVSTLELGDSALYLCASGRISGTATMNTEAFFGQGTRLTVV.

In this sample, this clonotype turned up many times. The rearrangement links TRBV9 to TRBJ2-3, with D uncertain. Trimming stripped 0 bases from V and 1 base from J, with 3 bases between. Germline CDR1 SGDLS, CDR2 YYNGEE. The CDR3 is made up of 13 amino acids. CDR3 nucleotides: TGTGCCAGCAGCGTAGAGGGCACAGATACGCAGTATTTT. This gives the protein CASSVEGTDTQYF.

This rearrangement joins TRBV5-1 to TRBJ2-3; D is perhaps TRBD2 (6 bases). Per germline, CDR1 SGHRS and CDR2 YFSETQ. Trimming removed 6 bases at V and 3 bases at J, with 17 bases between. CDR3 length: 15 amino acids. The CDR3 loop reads CASTPLASETDTQYF. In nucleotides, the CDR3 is TGCGCCAGCACCCCGTTGGCTAGCGAGACAGATACGCAGTATTTT.

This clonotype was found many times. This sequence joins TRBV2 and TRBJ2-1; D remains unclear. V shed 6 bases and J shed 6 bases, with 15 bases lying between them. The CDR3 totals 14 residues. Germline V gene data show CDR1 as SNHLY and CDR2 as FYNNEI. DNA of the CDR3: TGTGCCAGCAGGACCCTTTCAACGGGCAATGAGCAGTTCTTC. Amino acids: CASRTLSTGNEQFF.

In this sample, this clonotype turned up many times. The CDR3 reads CASSLAESSYNEQFF. The CDR3 nucleotides are TGCGCCAGCAGCTTGGCGGAGAGCTCCTACAATGAGCAGTTCTTC. V usage is TRBV5-1 and J usage is TRBJ2-1; no clear D gene. The CDR3 consists of 15 residues. From germline, CDR1 is SGHRS and CDR2 YFSETQ. The V end lost 0 bases, the J end lost 0 bases, and 7 bases lay between the germline ends.

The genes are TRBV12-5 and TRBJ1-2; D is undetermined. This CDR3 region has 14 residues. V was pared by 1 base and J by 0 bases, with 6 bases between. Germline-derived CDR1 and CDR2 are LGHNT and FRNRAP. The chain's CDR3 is CASGLDGSNYGYTF. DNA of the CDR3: TGTGCTAGTGGTTTGGACGGTTCTAACTATGGCTACACCTTC.

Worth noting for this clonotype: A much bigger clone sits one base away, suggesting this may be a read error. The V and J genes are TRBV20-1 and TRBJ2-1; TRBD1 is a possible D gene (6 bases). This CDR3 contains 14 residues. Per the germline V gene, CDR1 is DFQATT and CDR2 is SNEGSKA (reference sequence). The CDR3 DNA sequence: TGCAGTGCTAGAGATGTGATGGGACACAATGGGCAGTTCTTC. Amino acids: CSARDVMGHNGQFF.

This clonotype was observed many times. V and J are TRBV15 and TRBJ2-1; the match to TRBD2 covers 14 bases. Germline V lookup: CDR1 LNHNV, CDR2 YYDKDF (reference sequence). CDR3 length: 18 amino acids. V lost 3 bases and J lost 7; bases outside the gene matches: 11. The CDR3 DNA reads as TGTGCCACCAGCAGCGGGACTAGCGGGAGCAGGGTTACAAATGAGCAGTTCTTC. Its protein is CATSSGTSGSRVTNEQFF.

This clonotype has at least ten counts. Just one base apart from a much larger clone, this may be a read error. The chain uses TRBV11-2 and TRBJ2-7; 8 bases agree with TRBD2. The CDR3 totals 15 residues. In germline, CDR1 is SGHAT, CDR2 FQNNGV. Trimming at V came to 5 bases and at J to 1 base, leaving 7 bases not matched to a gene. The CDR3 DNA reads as TGTGCCAGCAGCCCCGGGCCTAGCGGGTCCTACGAGCAGTACTTC. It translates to CASSPGPSGSYEQYF. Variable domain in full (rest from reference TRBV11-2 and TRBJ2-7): EAGVAQSPRYKIIEKRQSVAFWCNPISGHATLYWYQQILGQGPKLLIQFQNNGVVDDSQLPKDRFSAERLKGVDSTLKIQPAKLEDSAVYLCASSPGPSGSYEQYFGPGTRLTVT.

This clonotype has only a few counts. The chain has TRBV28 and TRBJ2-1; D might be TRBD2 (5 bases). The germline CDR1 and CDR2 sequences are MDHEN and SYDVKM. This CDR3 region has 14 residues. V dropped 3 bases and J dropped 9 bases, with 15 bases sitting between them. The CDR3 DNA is TGTGCCAGCAGTTTCCAGGACTCTGGAGGTGAGCAGTTCTTC. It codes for CASSFQDSGGEQFF. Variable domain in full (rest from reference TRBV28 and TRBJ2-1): DVKVTQSSRYLVKRTGEKVFLECVQDMDHENMFWYRQDPGLGLRLIYFSYDVKMKEKGDIPEGYSVSREKKERFSLILESASTNQTSMYLCASSFQDSGGEQFFGPGTRLTVL.

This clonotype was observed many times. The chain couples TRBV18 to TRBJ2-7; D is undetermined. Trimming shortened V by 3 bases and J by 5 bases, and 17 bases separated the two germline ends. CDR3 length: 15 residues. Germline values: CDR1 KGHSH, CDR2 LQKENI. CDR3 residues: CASSPIFPFSNEQYF. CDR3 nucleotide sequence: TGTGCCAGCTCACCGATTTTTCCTTTCTCTAACGAGCAGTACTTC.

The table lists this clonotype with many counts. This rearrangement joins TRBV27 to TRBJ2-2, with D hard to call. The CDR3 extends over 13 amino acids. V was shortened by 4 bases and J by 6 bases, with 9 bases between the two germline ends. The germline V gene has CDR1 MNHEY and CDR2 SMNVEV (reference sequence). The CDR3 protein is CASSSTPAGELFF. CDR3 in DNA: TGTGCCAGCAGTTCAACGCCCGCCGGGGAGCTGTTTTTT.

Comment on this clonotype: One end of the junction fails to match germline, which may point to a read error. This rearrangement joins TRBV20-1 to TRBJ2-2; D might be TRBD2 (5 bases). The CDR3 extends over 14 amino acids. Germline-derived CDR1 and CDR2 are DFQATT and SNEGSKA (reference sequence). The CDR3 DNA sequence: TGCAGTACTAGTTTACCCGAGGGCACCGGGGAGCTGTTTTTT. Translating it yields CSTSLPEGTGELFF.

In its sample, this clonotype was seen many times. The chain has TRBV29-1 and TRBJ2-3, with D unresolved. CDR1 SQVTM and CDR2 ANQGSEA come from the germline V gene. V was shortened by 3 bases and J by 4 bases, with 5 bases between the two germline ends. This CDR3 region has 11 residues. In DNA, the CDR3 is TGCAGCGTTGATTTCGCAGATACGCAGTATTTT. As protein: CSVDFADTQYF.

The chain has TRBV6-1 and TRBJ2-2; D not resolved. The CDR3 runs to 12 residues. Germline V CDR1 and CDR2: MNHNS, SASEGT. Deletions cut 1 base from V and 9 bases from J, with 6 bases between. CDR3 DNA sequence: TGTGCCAGCAGTGAAGTCCCTAGGGAGCTGTTTTTT. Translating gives CASSEVPRELFF.

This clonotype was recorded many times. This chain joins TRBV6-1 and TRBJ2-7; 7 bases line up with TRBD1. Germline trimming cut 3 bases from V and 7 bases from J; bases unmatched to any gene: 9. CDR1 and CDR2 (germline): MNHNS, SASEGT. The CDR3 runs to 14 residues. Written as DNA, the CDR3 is TGTGCCAGCAGTGAGGGGACAGTCCCAGCAGAGCAGTACTTC. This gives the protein CASSEGTVPAEQYF.

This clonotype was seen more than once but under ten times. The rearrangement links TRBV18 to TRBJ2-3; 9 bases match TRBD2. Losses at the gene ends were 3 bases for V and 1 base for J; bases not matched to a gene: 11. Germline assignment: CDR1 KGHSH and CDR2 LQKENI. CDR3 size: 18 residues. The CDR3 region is CASSPRASGIGGTDTQYF. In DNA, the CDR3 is TGTGCCAGCTCACCGCGCGCTAGCGGGATTGGGGGCACAGATACGCAGTATTTT.